Ten or more counts support the clone carrying this T cell receptor (beta chain). The data are from a study of T-cell reconstitution after alpha-beta-depleted transplantation in children. Unique molecular identifiers were built into the TCRbeta library. MiXCR was run by TCRdb on the PCR reads, yielding one entry per CDR3 protein. The sample has about 110,000 distinct CDR3 sequences, 10% seen once. This receptor was taken from a human donor who donated a stem cell graft to a child with acute lymphoblastic leukemia. Sample: PBMCs from the stem cell graft donor, taken from the stem cell graft.

The DNA for the CDR3 is TGTGCCAGCAGCCAAGCAGGGACCGGGGAGCTGTTTTTT. It translates to CASSQAGTGELFF. The rearrangement links TRBV4-2 to TRBJ2-2; weak D call: TRBD1 (5 bases). The CDR3 has 13 amino acids. Per the germline V gene, CDR1 is LGHNA and CDR2 is YNFKEQ. Trimming left V 1 base short and J 5 bases short, with 5 bases between.